These 30 T cell receptor beta chains share one sample of origin, sequenced in a study of early T cells in non-severe SARS-CoV-2 infection. TCRdb re-derived calls from the 5' RACE reads in MiXCR, one entry per CDR3 protein. This sample carries fewer than 80,000 distinct CDR3 sequences, roughly 8.7% of them seen once, and the ten largest clones take about 5.6%. Sequencing used whole blood. Every receptor here comes from an adult who was a healthcare worker with PCR-confirmed SARS-CoV-2 infection or an uninfected control (not recorded which).

The V gene is TRBV19, the J gene TRBJ1-5; TRBD1 matches at 7 bases. V shed 6 bases, J shed 7 bases, and the junction held 3 bases outside the gene matches. The CDR3 loop spans 12 amino acids. Germline values: CDR1 LNHDA, CDR2 SQIVND (reference sequence). The CDR3 region has the DNA TGTGCCAGTAGGACAGGGTGGCAGCCCCAGCATTTT. Its translation is CASRTGWQPQHF.

In this sample, this clonotype turned up a few times. This chain connects TRBV6-2 or TRBV6-3 to TRBJ2-2; perhaps TRBD2 as D (5 bases). Germline values: CDR1 MNHEY, CDR2 SVGEGT. Trimming stripped 6 bases from V and 1 base from J, with 12 bases between. This CDR3 is built from 15 residues. CDR3 nucleotides: TGTGCCAGCAGGACGTCGGGGAGGAACACCGGGGAGCTGTTTTTT. This translates into CASRTSGRNTGELFF.

This clonotype was counted only a few times. V is TRBV19 and J is TRBJ2-1; 8 bases match TRBD2. The CDR3 has 14 amino acids. V lost 3 bases and J lost 6; bases outside the gene matches: 4. Germline-derived CDR1 and CDR2 are LNHDA and SQIVND (reference sequence). The CDR3 spells CASSIQRESNEQFF. CDR3 sequence (DNA): TGTGCCAGTAGTATCCAGCGGGAGAGCAATGAGCAGTTCTTC.

The chain links TRBV19 to TRBJ1-1, with D unclear. The CDR3 sequence is 17 residues long. Germline V gene sequence: CDR1 LNHDA, CDR2 SQIVND (reference sequence). V was cut by 4 bases and J by 1 base, with 19 bases left in between. Here the CDR3 DNA reads TGTGCCAGTAGTAGCACCAGTCGGACGGCGGGGAACACTGAAGCTTTCTTT. It translates to CASSSTSRTAGNTEAFF.

This clonotype was detected many times. The gene calls are TRBV6-1 and TRBJ1-5, with 8 bases that match TRBD1. Germline V lookup: CDR1 MNHNS, CDR2 SASEGT. The CDR3 runs 14 residues. V gave up 7 bases and J gave up 7 bases; unmatched junction bases: 9. The CDR3: CASKALQGDQPQHF. The CDR3 nucleotides read TGTGCCAGCAAGGCATTACAGGGGGACCAGCCCCAGCATTTT.

V and J are TRBV5-1 and TRBJ1-1, with 8 bases fitting TRBD1. Germline assignment: CDR1 SGHRS and CDR2 YFSETQ. The CDR3 loop spans 16 amino acids. J gave up 0 bases and V 0 bases, and 4 bases lay outside the gene matches. The CDR3 DNA is TGCGCCAGCAGCTTGGTTTCAGGGGGCTTGAACACTGAAGCTTTCTTT. Protein product: CASSLVSGGLNTEAFF.

This clonotype was seen a handful of times. J is TRBJ1-2 and V is TRBV7-8; D uncertain. The CDR3 has 12 residues. Germline V gene data show CDR1 as SGHVS and CDR2 as FQNEAQ. Trimming removed 6 bases from V and 2 bases from J, with 7 bases in between. The CDR3 bases are TGTGCCAGCAGTAGAAACAACTATGGCTACACCTTC. Translated, it gives CASSRNNYGYTF.

Concerning this clonotype: No conserved phenylalanine or tryptophan is present at the end of the CDR3, so a read error is the likely explanation. The chain employs TRBV9 and TRBJ1-1; D ambiguous. This CDR3 spans 13 amino acids. V was trimmed by 0 bases and J by 2 bases, leaving 5 bases between them. CDR1 is SGDLS, CDR2 YYNGEE, per germline. This CDR3 is CASSVEGNTEAFS. CDR3 nucleotide sequence: TGTGCCAGCAGCGTAGAAGGAAACACTGAAGCTTTCTCT.

At least ten counts were recorded for this clonotype. J is TRBJ1-2 and V is TRBV27, with TRBD1 identical over 7 bases. The CDR3 runs 13 residues. Germline trimming cut 8 bases from V and 5 bases from J; bases unmatched to any gene: 8. The germline V gene has CDR1 MNHEY and CDR2 SMNVEV (reference sequence). The DNA for the CDR3 is TGTGCCAGCTCCACCGGGACAGTATATGGCTACACCTTC. Protein sequence: CASSTGTVYGYTF.

In this sample, this clonotype turned up many times. This chain joins TRBV29-1 and TRBJ2-1, with D perhaps TRBD1 (5 bases). Trimming took off 4 bases at V and 6 bases at J, with 16 bases between the two ends. The CDR3 is 14 amino acids. Germline V CDR1 and CDR2: SQVTM, ANQGSEA. The CDR3 loop reads CSVAPQKGANEQFF. In nucleotides, the CDR3 is TGCAGCGTTGCCCCCCAAAAAGGGGCCAATGAGCAGTTCTTC.

This clonotype has a count of ten or more. V gene TRBV9 combines with J gene TRBJ2-1; 15 bases are shared with TRBD2. Per germline, CDR1 SGDLS and CDR2 YYNGEE. V shed 2 bases and J 7 bases; nucleotides not matched to a gene: 1. The CDR3 runs to 15 residues. CDR3 loop: CASSVGTSGGNEQFF. The CDR3 DNA reads TGTGCCAGCAGCGTCGGGACTAGCGGGGGGAATGAGCAGTTCTTC. The full variable domain, its missing parts supplied by reference TRBV9 and TRBJ2-1, is DSGVTQTPKHLITATGQRVTLRCSPRSGDLSVYWYQQSLDQGLQFLIQYYNGEERAKGNILERFSAQQFPDLHSELNLSSLELGDSALYFCASSVGTSGGNEQFFGPGTRLTVL.

This clonotype was observed a few times. The V call is TRBV7-2, the J call TRBJ2-4; D call uncertain. Looked up from germline, CDR1 is SGHTA and CDR2 is FQGNSA. V was clipped by 5 bases and J by 6 bases, with 5 bases between them. This CDR3 is built from 11 residues. This CDR3 reads CASSQANIQYF. In DNA, the CDR3 is TGTGCCAGCAGCCAGGCAAACATTCAGTACTTC.

The chain couples TRBV15 to TRBJ2-1; D remains ambiguous. CDR1 LNHNV and CDR2 YYDKDF come from the germline V gene (reference sequence). CDR3 length: 14 amino acids. Between the trimmed V and J ends, which lost 5 bases and 8 bases, there was a span of 16 bases. CDR3 coding DNA: TGTGCCACCAGCCCCGAAGGAGTTATCCATGAGCAGTTCTTC. Translated, it gives CATSPEGVIHEQFF.

The rearrangement links TRBV6-2 or TRBV6-3 to TRBJ1-1, with no clear D. V was shortened by 2 bases and J by 1 base, with 8 bases between the two germline ends. The CDR3 length is 14 residues. CDR1 MNHEY and CDR2 SVGEGT come from the germline V gene. The CDR3 is CASSYRQKNTEAFF. As DNA, the CDR3 is TGTGCCAGCAGTTACAGGCAGAAGAACACTGAAGCTTTCTTT.

This sequence joins TRBV7-2 and TRBJ2-1; D remains ambiguous. Germline V gives CDR1 SGHTA, CDR2 FQGNSA. The length of the CDR3 is 12 residues. Trimming took 5 bases from V and 8 from J, leaving 10 bases between them. In nucleotides, the CDR3 is TGTGCCAGCAGCCGGCAGACGTATGAGCAGTTCTTC. Translating it yields CASSRQTYEQFF.

This clonotype was observed at least ten times. The rearrangement uses TRBV2 and TRBJ1-1; a possible D gene is TRBD1 (5 bases). V gave up 5 bases and J gave up 0 bases, with 10 bases separating them. The germline V gene encodes CDR1 SNHLY and CDR2 FYNNEI. The CDR3 contains 14 residues. The CDR3 DNA sequence: TGTGCCAGCAGTAGGTCAGGGTTGAACACTGAAGCTTTCTTT. Protein product: CASSRSGLNTEAFF.

This sequence joins TRBV20-1 and TRBJ2-5, with 8 nucleotides matching TRBD1. Germline V gives CDR1 DFQATT, CDR2 SNEGSKA (reference sequence). The CDR3 consists of 12 residues. CDR3 sequence (DNA): TGCACTCTGCTCAGGGGGCGAGAGACCCAGTACTTC. Translating it yields CTLLRGRETQYF.

This clonotype occurred many times. This chain uses TRBV7-2 with TRBJ1-3; D is perhaps TRBD1 (5 bases). The CDR3 runs to 15 residues. V lost 1 base and J lost 0, with 7 bases in between. The V gene's germline CDR1 is SGHTA and CDR2 FQGNSA. The CDR3 region has the DNA TGTGCCAGCAGCTTAGTGGGGACCTCTGGAAACACCATATATTTT. This codes for CASSLVGTSGNTIYF.

Ten or more counts support this clonotype. This chain uses TRBV9 with TRBJ2-7, with D perhaps matching TRBD1 or TRBD2 (9 bases each). This CDR3 is 18 amino acids long. CDR1 SGDLS and CDR2 YYNGEE come from the germline V gene. Trimming shortened V by 4 bases and J by 3 bases, and 26 bases separated the two germline ends. CDR3 sequence reads: CASSPTGGEVAGDYEQYF. In DNA, the CDR3 is TGTGCCAGCAGCCCTACAGGGGGCGAGGTAGCGGGGGACTACGAGCAGTACTTC.

This clonotype was seen a few times. The chain joins TRBV18 to TRBJ2-1; TRBD1 matches 7 bases. V lost 3 bases, J lost 9 bases, and 14 bases stayed unmatched. Germline loops: CDR1 KGHSH, CDR2 LQKENI. CDR3 size: 16 residues. CDR3 sequence (DNA): TGTGCCAGCTCACCTCGTCCTAGGGGGCGGTCTGGTGAGCAGTTCTTC. It translates to CASSPRPRGRSGEQFF.

This clonotype showed up many times. The chain combines TRBV20-1 with TRBJ2-5; maybe TRBD1 (6 bases). V dropped 4 bases and J dropped 5 bases, with 20 bases sitting between them. This CDR3 contains 15 residues. Per germline, CDR1 DFQATT and CDR2 SNEGSKA (reference sequence). The CDR3 loop is CSATGPGTMGETQYF. The CDR3 DNA is TGCAGTGCTACAGGCCCCGGGACAATGGGCGAGACCCAGTACTTC.

This clonotype was recorded many times. V usage is TRBV2 and J usage is TRBJ2-7; 10 bases are shared with TRBD2. The germline CDR1 and CDR2 sequences are SNHLY and FYNNEI. The CDR3 is made up of 15 amino acids. Trimming cost V 6 bases and J 3 bases; bases outside gene matches: 8. The CDR3 sequence: CASRSGTSVYYEQYF. DNA of the CDR3: TGTGCCAGCAGGTCTGGGACTAGCGTGTACTACGAGCAGTACTTC.

This clonotype was observed a handful of times. This rearrangement joins TRBV3-1 to TRBJ1-2; no definite D call. The germline V gene encodes CDR1 LGHDT and CDR2 YNNKEL (reference sequence). Trimming cost V 4 bases and J 6 bases, with 18 bases left between them. The CDR3 is made up of 15 amino acids. The CDR3 loop is CASSPLVRKRDGYTF. CDR3 DNA: TGTGCCAGCAGCCCGCTCGTAAGGAAGAGGGATGGCTACACCTTC.

The chain has TRBV2 and TRBJ1-2; no firm D call. The V and J ends lost 5 bases and 6 bases respectively, with 22 bases between them. The germline V gene has CDR1 SNHLY and CDR2 FYNNEI. There are 16 residues in the CDR3. The CDR3: CASSLPPPRQLNGYTF. The CDR3 nucleotides read TGTGCCAGCAGTTTACCCCCTCCAAGGCAGCTGAATGGCTACACCTTC.

The chain carries TRBV4-1 and TRBJ2-3; D is perhaps TRBD1 or TRBD2 (6 bases each). From germline, CDR1 is MGHRA and CDR2 YSYEKL. V gave up 0 bases and J gave up 1 base, with 11 bases separating them. This CDR3 contains 16 residues. CDR3 DNA: TGCGCCAGCAGCCAAGATGGAGGGGGTCGCACAGATACGCAGTATTTT. Its protein is CASSQDGGGRTDTQYF.

This clonotype was observed a handful of times. The chain carries TRBV29-1 and TRBJ1-1, with D possibly matching TRBD1 (6 bases). The CDR3 consists of 13 residues. V lost 4 bases to trimming and J lost 1 base, with 10 bases between them. Germline V lookup: CDR1 SQVTM, CDR2 ANQGSEA. CDR3 in amino acids: CSVAGTTNTEAFF. CDR3 in DNA: TGCAGCGTTGCTGGGACAACGAACACTGAAGCTTTCTTT.

The chain joins TRBV7-3 to TRBJ1-1; D gene unclear. Germline CDR1 reads SGHTA; CDR2 reads FQGTGA. CDR3 length: 13 residues. With 2 bases removed from V and 0 bases from J, the gap between germline ends came to 4 bases. CDR3 residues: CASSLQVNTEAFF. As DNA, the CDR3 is TGTGCCAGCAGCTTACAGGTGAACACTGAAGCTTTCTTT.

The chain employs TRBV6-4 and TRBJ2-1; 7 nucleotides line up with TRBD1. Germline V gene lookup returns CDR1 MRHNA and CDR2 SNTAGT. J lost 7 bases, V lost 4 bases, and 10 bases had no gene match. The CDR3 totals 15 residues. CDR3 sequence reads: CASSVEGALTNEQFF. CDR3 sequence (DNA): TGTGCCAGCAGTGTCGAGGGGGCCTTAACAAATGAGCAGTTCTTC.

The chain uses TRBV3-1 and TRBJ2-3; weak D call: TRBD2 (7 bases). V shed 0 bases and J shed 2 bases, with 15 bases lying between them. The V gene's germline CDR1 is LGHDT and CDR2 YNNKEL (reference sequence). The CDR3 extends over 17 amino acids. CDR3 amino acids: CASSQDRRGGLTDTQYF. CDR3 sequence (DNA): TGTGCCAGCAGCCAAGATAGGAGGGGGGGCCTCACAGATACGCAGTATTTT.

The genes are TRBV5-1 and TRBJ2-1; 8 nucleotides agree with TRBD2. V dropped 3 bases and J dropped 9; count of bases not matched to a gene: 5. There are 13 residues in the CDR3. The V gene's germline CDR1 is SGHRS and CDR2 YFSETQ. In nucleotides, the CDR3 is TGCGCCAGCAGCTGGGGACTAGTCGGTGAGCAGTTCTTC. Its protein is CASSWGLVGEQFF.